This T cell receptor (beta chain) was identified during a study of identical twins. Each cDNA held unique molecular identifiers, and template switching gave it a universal primer site. TCRdb re-derived calls from the 5' RACE reads in MiXCR, one entry per CDR3 protein. The data hold 450,000 or so distinct CDR3 sequences, with 14% observed a single time. This clonotype showed up just a few times. These same data were also listed under a study on yellow fever vaccine responses in identical twins.

The sample comprised CD4+ T cells sorted from blood. This receptor was taken from a young woman in good health.

CDR3 sequence reads: CASSFRGTSGNQPQHF. The CDR3 DNA reads as TGTGCCAGCAGTTTCCGGGGGACTAGTGGCAATCAGCCCCAGCATTTT. This chain joins TRBV12-3 or TRBV12-4 and TRBJ1-5; TRBD1 might be the D (5 bases). The CDR3 is made up of 16 amino acids. V dropped 3 bases and J dropped 2 bases, with 14 bases sitting between them.